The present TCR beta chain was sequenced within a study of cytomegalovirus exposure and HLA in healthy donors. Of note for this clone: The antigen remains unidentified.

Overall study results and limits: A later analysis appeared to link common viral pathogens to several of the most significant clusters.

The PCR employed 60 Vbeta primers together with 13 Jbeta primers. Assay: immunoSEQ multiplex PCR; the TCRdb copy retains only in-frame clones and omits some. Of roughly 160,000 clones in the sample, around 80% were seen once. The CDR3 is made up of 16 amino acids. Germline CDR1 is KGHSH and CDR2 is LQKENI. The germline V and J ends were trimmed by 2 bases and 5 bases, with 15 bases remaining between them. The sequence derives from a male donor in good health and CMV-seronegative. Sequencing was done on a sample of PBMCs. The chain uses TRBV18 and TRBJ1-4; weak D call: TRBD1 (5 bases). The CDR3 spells CASSPGAEGRNEKLFF. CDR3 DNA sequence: TGTGCCAGCTCACCAGGGGCGGAGGGAAGAAATGAAAAACTGTTTTTT.